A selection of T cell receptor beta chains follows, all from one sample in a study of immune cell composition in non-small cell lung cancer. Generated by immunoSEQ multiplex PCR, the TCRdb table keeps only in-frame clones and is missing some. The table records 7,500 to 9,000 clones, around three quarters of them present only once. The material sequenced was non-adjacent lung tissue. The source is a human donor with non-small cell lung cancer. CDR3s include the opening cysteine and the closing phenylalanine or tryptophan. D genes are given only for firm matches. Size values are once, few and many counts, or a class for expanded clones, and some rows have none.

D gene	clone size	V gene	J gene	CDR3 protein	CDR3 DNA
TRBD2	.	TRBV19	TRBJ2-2	CASSIDPAGGGTGELFF	TGTGCCAGTAGTATAGATCCGGCGGGGGGGGGCACCGGGGAGCTGTTTTTT
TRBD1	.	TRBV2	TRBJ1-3	CASRRRTGGAEGNTIYF	TGTGCCAGCAGACGTAGGACAGGGGGCGCGGAAGGAAACACCATATATTTT
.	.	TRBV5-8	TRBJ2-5	CASSLEGSRETQYF	TGTGCCAGCAGCTTGGAGGGTAGTAGAGAGACCCAGTACTTC
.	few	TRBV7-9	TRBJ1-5	CASSLGGMGQPQHF	TGTGCCAGCAGCTTAGGAGGGATGGGTCAGCCCCAGCATTTT
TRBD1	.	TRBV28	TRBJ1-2	CASSLLLGTQGAGYTF	TGTGCCAGCAGTTTATTATTAGGGACCCAGGGGGCGGGCTACACCTTC
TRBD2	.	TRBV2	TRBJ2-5	CASSSPPGLAGGRGTQYF	TGTGCCAGCAGCTCCCCCCCGGGTCTAGCGGGGGGGAGGGGGACCCAGTACTTC
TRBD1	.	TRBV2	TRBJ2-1	CASSNAGTGSYNEQFF	TGTGCCAGCAGTAACGCGGGGACAGGCTCCTACAATGAGCAGTTCTTC
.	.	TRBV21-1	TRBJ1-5	CASSKTGEINQPQHF	TGTGCCAGCAGCAAAACAGGGGAGATCAATCAGCCCCAGCATTTT
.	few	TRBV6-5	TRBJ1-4	CASSYSVVEKLFF	TGTGCCAGCAGTTATAGTGTGGTTGAAAAACTGTTTTTT
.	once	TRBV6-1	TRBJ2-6	CASRTGGSGANVLTF	TGTGCCAGCAGAACAGGAGGCTCTGGGGCCAACGTCCTGACTTTC
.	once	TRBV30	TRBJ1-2	CAWRVGNYGYTF	TGTGCCTGGAGGGTAGGAAACTATGGCTACACCTTC
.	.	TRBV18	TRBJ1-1	CASSGEGTEAFF	TGTGCCAGCTCAGGGGAAGGGACTGAAGCTTTCTTT
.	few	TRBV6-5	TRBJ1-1	CASVLTQNTEAFF	TGTGCCAGCGTCCTGACACAGAACACTGAAGCTTTCTTT
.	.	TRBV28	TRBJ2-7	CASIPEGLGPGEQYF	TGTGCCAGCATCCCAGAAGGTTTGGGGCCCGGGGAGCAGTACTTC
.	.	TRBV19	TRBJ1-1	CASKRTVNTEAFF	TGTGCCAGTAAGAGGACAGTGAACACTGAAGCTTTCTTT
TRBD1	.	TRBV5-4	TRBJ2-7	CASSPQRTGSYEQYF	TGCGCCAGCAGCCCCCAAAGGACAGGTTCCTACGAGCAGTACTTC
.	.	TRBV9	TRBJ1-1	CASTGGQGFTEAFF	TGTGCCAGCACCGGGGGGCAGGGATTCACTGAAGCTTTCTTT
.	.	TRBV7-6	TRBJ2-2	CASSLVRGAGELFF	TGTGCCAGCAGCTTAGTCAGAGGGGCCGGGGAGCTGTTTTTT
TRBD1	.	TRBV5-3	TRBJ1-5	CARSLPDRGDQPQHF	TGTGCCAGAAGCCTCCCAGACAGGGGAGATCAGCCCCAGCATTTT
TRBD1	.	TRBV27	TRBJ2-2	CASSLGTGTGELFF	TGTGCCAGCAGTTTAGGGACAGGGACCGGGGAGCTGTTTTTT
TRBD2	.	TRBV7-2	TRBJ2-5	CASSSGGAGETQYF	TGTGCCAGCAGCAGCGGGGGGGCCGGGGAGACCCAGTACTTC
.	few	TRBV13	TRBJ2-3	CASSLEGLTRTDTQYF	TGTGCCAGCAGCTTAGAGGGCCTCACCCGCACAGATACGCAGTATTTT
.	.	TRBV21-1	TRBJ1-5	CASSTLILPRCQPQHF	TGTGCCAGCAGCACGCTTATCCTCCCCCGATGTCAGCCCCAGCATTTT
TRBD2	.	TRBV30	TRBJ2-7	CAWRRGLAVEAEQYF	TGTGCCTGGAGGCGGGGACTAGCGGTGGAAGCCGAGCAGTACTTC
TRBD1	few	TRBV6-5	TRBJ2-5	CASSRRTGVGTQYF	TGTGCCAGCAGTCGAAGGACAGGGGTGGGGACCCAGTACTTC
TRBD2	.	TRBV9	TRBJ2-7	CASSSKVAGGDEQYF	TGTGCCAGCAGCTCGAAGGTAGCGGGAGGCGACGAGCAGTACTTC
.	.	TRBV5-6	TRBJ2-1	CASSSGGPHDEQFF	TGTGCCAGCAGCTCTGGCGGGCCGCATGATGAGCAGTTCTTC
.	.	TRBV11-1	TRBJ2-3	CASSLGAATGTDTQYF	TGTGCCAGCAGCTTAGGGGCAGCAACCGGCACAGATACGCAGTATTTT
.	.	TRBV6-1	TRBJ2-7	CASSRTEQYF	TGTGCCAGCAGCCGAACAGAGCAGTACTTC
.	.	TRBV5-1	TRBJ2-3	CASSIYSPTDTQYF	TGCGCCAGCAGTATCTACTCGCCTACAGATACGCAGTATTTT
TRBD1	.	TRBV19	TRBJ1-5	CASSISGGRSNQPQHF	TGTGCCAGTAGTATTTCAGGGGGCCGGAGCAATCAGCCCCAGCATTTT
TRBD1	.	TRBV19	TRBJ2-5	CASSRGQGQETQYF	TGTGCCAGTAGTAGAGGACAGGGGCAAGAGACCCAGTACTTC
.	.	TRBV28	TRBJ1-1	CASSVTWGAFF	TGTGCCAGCAGTGTAACTTGGGGGGCTTTCTTT
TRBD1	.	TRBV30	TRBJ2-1	CALNRGLSDEQFF	TGTGCCTTAAACAGGGGGCTGTCCGATGAGCAGTTCTTC
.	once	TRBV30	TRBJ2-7	CAWRPIAGINEQYF	TGTGCCTGGAGGCCCATCGCGGGGATCAACGAGCAGTACTTC
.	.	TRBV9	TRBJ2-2	CASSPIPTTANTGELFF	TGTGCCAGCAGTCCCATCCCTACGACAGCGAACACCGGGGAGCTGTTTTTT
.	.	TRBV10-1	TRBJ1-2	CASSLRGARYTF	TGCGCCAGCAGCCTGAGGGGAGCTCGCTACACCTTC
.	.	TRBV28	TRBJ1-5	CASSTHPGLGGQHF	TGTGCCAGCAGTACTCACCCGGGCCTGGGTGGCCAGCATTTT
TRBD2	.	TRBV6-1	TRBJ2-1	CASMTAGGGNEQFF	TGTGCCAGCATGACCGCGGGGGGAGGCAATGAGCAGTTCTTC
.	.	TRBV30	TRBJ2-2	CAWSAYPGHSTGELFF	TGTGCCTGGAGTGCCTACCCGGGGCACTCCACCGGGGAGCTGTTTTTT
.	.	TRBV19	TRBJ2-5	CASSTGGTQYF	TGTGCCAGTAGTACTGGAGGGACCCAGTACTTC
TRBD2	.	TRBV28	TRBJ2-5	CASRGRGEVGETQYF	TGTGCCAGCAGGGGGCGGGGGGAAGTAGGAGAGACCCAGTACTTC
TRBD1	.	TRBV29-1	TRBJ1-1	CSVVSWTGLNTEAFF	TGCAGCGTTGTCTCTTGGACAGGGCTGAACACTGAAGCTTTCTTT
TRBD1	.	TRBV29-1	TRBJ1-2	CSGSGTGFFGYTF	TGCAGCGGGTCCGGGACAGGGTTTTTCGGCTACACCTTC
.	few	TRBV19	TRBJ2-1	CASSARRSSYNEQFF	TGTGCCAGTAGTGCTCGAAGGAGCTCCTACAATGAGCAGTTCTTC
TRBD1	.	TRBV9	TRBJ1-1	CASSGGQGYTEAFF	TGTGCCAGCAGCGGCGGACAGGGGTACACTGAAGCTTTCTTT
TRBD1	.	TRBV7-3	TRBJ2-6	CASNVPGQESSGANVLTF	TGTGCCAGCAATGTCCCGGGACAGGAGAGCTCTGGGGCCAACGTCCTGACTTTC
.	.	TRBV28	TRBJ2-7	CASSLNSYEQYF	TGTGCCAGCAGTTTAAACAGTTACGAGCAGTACTTC
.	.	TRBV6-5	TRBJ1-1	CASSPDRSTEAFF	TGTGCCAGCAGTCCTGACAGGTCGACTGAAGCTTTCTTT
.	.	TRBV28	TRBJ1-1	CASSLTGKGTEAFF	TGTGCCAGCAGTTTGACCGGTAAGGGGACTGAAGCTTTCTTT